This T cell receptor beta chain comes out of a study of blood T cells in healthy people across ages. Study-wide results and limits: Across the age range, TCR beta diversity per million T cells fell in a roughly linear way. In long-lived donors, naive CD4+ cell counts and diversity exceeded those of aged donors.

Using a J-beta primer mix together with a sample-barcoded 5' primer, a second PCR was run for 7 to 11 cycles. Researchers report that a template-switch adaptor with 12 random nucleotides tagged each cDNA molecule. Via MiXCR, TCRdb re-called the 5' RACE reads, giving one row per CDR3 protein. The repertoire has just over 800,000 distinct CDR3 sequences, about 62% of them found once; the top ten carry 25% to 35%. Worth noting for this clonotype: Its antigen remains unidentified.

Germline V lookup: CDR1 DFQATT, CDR2 SNEGSKA (reference sequence). The junction had 11 bases not matched to a gene; V was cut back by 5 bases and J by 4 bases. The CDR3 loop spans 15 amino acids. The TCR sequence derives from a man aged 25-40 years in good health. The sample taken for sequencing was blood. The rearrangement joins TRBV20-1 to TRBJ2-7; 10 nucleotides agree with TRBD2. CDR3 sequence reads: CSAGAGSSGGYEQYF. Here the CDR3 DNA reads TGCAGTGCTGGAGCCGGGAGTAGCGGGGGGTACGAGCAGTACTTC.